This TCR beta chain derives from a study of blood T cell repertoires in COVID-19. Profiling relied on immunoSEQ multiplex PCR, and the TCRdb table lists in-frame clones only, not all of them. Altogether hundreds of thousands of clones are present, approximately 86% being singletons, with the ten largest covering more than 5%. The CDR3 is 12 residues long. Germline CDR1 and CDR2: DFQATT and SNEGSKA (reference sequence). Germline trimming cut 3 bases from V and 6 bases from J; bases unmatched to any gene: 4. Sequencing used PBMCs or T cells enriched from blood (not recorded which). The rearrangement uses TRBV20-1 and TRBJ2-7, with 8 nucleotides matching TRBD1. The TCR sequence derives from a woman in her twenties or thirties with acute COVID-19. CDR3 residues: CSASNQGAEQYF. The DNA for the CDR3 is TGCAGTGCTAGTAATCAGGGGGCCGAGCAGTACTTC.